The 12 T cell receptor beta chains below come from one sample, sequenced in a study of T-cell reconstitution after alpha-beta-depleted transplantation in children. It was with unique molecular identifiers that the TCRbeta library was prepared. MiXCR, run by TCRdb on the PCR reads, gives a single entry per CDR3 protein. In the table there are approximately 300,000 distinct CDR3 sequences, 9.5% to 13% of which are singletons. The sample consisted of peripheral blood, taken 180 days after TCRalphabeta/CD19-depleted stem cell transplant. The source is a male patient aged 2 to 10 who had a stem cell transplant for chronic granulomatous disease, so the T cells may come from the graft donor.

There are a few counts of this clonotype. V usage is TRBV15 and J usage is TRBJ2-5, with D perhaps TRBD1 or TRBD2 (5 bases each). Germline CDR1 is LNHNV and CDR2 is YYDKDF (reference sequence). The V and J ends lost 5 bases and 5 bases respectively, with 21 bases between them. The CDR3 has 16 amino acids. CDR3 nucleotides: TGTGCCACCAGCGGGGGATTTTCGGCAGGTGTCGAGACCCAGTACTTC. Translation: CATSGGFSAGVETQYF.

This clonotype was counted ten times or more. The chain recombines TRBV20-1 with TRBJ1-5; 7 positions agree with TRBD1. Trimming at V came to 3 bases and at J to 0 bases, leaving 5 bases not matched to a gene. CDR1 is DFQATT and CDR2 is SNEGSKA in the germline V gene (reference sequence). The CDR3 is 15 amino acids. The CDR3 DNA is TGCAGTGCTAGGGGGACAGAATATAGCAATCAGCCCCAGCATTTT. Protein: CSARGTEYSNQPQHF.

At least ten counts were recorded for this clonotype. This rearrangement joins TRBV12-3 or TRBV12-4 to TRBJ2-2, with 9 bases identical to TRBD1. V lost 6 bases and J lost 4; bases outside the gene matches: 0. The CDR3 runs to 13 residues. This CDR3 is CASRGQGTGELFF. CDR3 DNA sequence: TGTGCCAGCAGGGGACAGGGCACCGGGGAGCTGTTTTTT.

Many counts were recorded for this clonotype. This sequence joins TRBV7-2 and TRBJ2-3; D is unresolved. Germline-derived CDR1 and CDR2 are SGHTA and FQGNSA. V was clipped by 3 bases and J by 5 bases, with 9 bases between them. The CDR3 runs to 13 residues. The CDR3 protein is CASSFGLGDTQYF. The CDR3 nucleotides are TGTGCCAGCAGCTTTGGCTTAGGAGATACGCAGTATTTT.

Only a few counts were recorded for this clonotype. CDR3 nucleotides: TGTGCCAGTAGTCCCCGACATACCGACTCTGGAAACACCATATATTTT. Translated: CASSPRHTDSGNTIYF. The chain combines TRBV19 with TRBJ1-3, with D uncertain. Trimming removed 5 bases from V and 0 bases from J, with 14 bases in between. The CDR3 is 16 amino acids. Germline CDR1 reads LNHDA; CDR2 reads SQIVND (reference sequence).

This clonotype was counted at least ten times. At one end, the junction sequence differs from germline, possibly due to a read error. The V call is TRBV5-1, the J call TRBJ1-4; D may be TRBD1 (5 bases). This CDR3 spans 16 amino acids. Germline V gene data show CDR1 as SGHRS and CDR2 as YFSETQ. The CDR3 bases are TGCGCCAGCAGCTTGGCCTCGGGGACTGAGAATGAAAAGCTGTTTTTT. It specifies CASSLASGTENEKLFF.

This clonotype was observed many times. The rearrangement uses TRBV10-3 and TRBJ2-2; D is uncertain. Germline V CDR1 and CDR2: ENHRY, SYGVKD. V lost 3 bases and J 5 bases, leaving 7 bases between the germline ends. This CDR3 has 13 amino acids. In nucleotides, the CDR3 is TGTGCCATCAGTGAAAGTGTGACCGGGGAGCTGTTTTTT. It specifies CAISESVTGELFF.

This clonotype was counted many times. The chain combines TRBV20-1 with TRBJ2-3, with 11 nucleotides matching TRBD2. J gave up 3 bases and V 4 bases, and 9 bases lay outside the gene matches. The CDR3 length is 16 residues. The germline gives CDR1 DFQATT, CDR2 SNEGSKA (reference sequence). For the CDR3, the DNA is TGCAGTGCTACATCCGGGACTAGCGGATTTACAGATACGCAGTATTTT. Its translation: CSATSGTSGFTDTQYF.

Many counts were recorded for this clonotype. The chain is built from TRBV6-5 and TRBJ1-1; TRBD1 aligns across 7 bases. CDR1 is MNHEY and CDR2 is SVGAGI in the germline V gene. The V segment lost 4 bases and the J segment 1 base; nucleotides outside the gene matches: 6. CDR3 length equals 15 residues. This chain's CDR3 is CASSFMTGRNTEAFF. CDR3 in DNA: TGTGCCAGCAGTTTCATGACAGGGAGGAACACTGAAGCTTTCTTT.

This clonotype appeared a few times. The V gene is TRBV30, the J gene TRBJ1-5; 10 bases align to TRBD1. CDR1 and CDR2 from the germline V gene are GTSNPN and SVGIG (reference sequence). V was pared by 0 bases and J by 7 bases, with 6 bases of the junction left unmatched. The CDR3 length is 15 residues. For the CDR3, the DNA is TGTGCCTGGAGTGTGGGACAGGGGCTCGGGCAGCCCCAGCATTTT. It yields the protein CAWSVGQGLGQPQHF.

Turning to this clonotype: Possible read error: a much larger clone is one base away. The gene calls are TRBV4-2 and TRBJ2-2, with D possibly called TRBD1 or TRBD2 (6 bases each). The germline V gene has CDR1 LGHNA and CDR2 YNFKEQ. There are 16 residues in the CDR3. Trimming removed 3 bases from V and 7 bases from J, with 18 bases in between. The CDR3 DNA reads as TGTGCCAGCAGCCAGGGGTGGGGGGCCCTGATCGGGGAGCTGTTTTTT. Translation gives CASSQGWGALIGELFF.

This clonotype has ten or more counts. This chain links TRBV7-3 with TRBJ2-1; D is undetermined. This CDR3 is built from 16 residues. V lost 5 bases to trimming and J lost 0 bases, with 14 bases between them. Per the germline V gene, CDR1 is SGHTA and CDR2 is FQGTGA. CDR3 in DNA: TGTGCCAGCAGCCCTAACCCGCCTAGCTCCTACAATGAGCAGTTCTTC. Protein: CASSPNPPSSYNEQFF.